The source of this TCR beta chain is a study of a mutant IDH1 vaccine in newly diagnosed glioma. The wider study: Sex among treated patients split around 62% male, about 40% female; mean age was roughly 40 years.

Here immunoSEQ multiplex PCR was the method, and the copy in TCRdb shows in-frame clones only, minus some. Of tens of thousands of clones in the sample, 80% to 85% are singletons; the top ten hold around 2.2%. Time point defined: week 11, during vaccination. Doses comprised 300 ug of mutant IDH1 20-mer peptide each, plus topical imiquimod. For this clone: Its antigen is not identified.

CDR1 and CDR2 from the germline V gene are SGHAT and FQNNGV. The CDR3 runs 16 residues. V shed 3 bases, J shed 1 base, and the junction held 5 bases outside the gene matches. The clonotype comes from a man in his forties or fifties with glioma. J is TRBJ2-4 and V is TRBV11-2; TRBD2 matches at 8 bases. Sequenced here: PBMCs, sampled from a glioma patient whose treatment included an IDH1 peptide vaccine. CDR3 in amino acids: CASSFRTSIAKNIQYF. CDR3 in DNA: TGTGCCAGCAGCTTTAGGACTAGCATTGCCAAAAACATTCAGTACTTC.